This TCR beta chain was profiled in a study of shared clonotypes between healthy human individuals. With 5 bases removed from V and 7 bases from J, the gap between germline ends came to 17 bases. CDR3 length: 14 amino acids. Germline CDR1 is MDHEN and CDR2 is SYDVKM. Every subset had its genomic DNA shared out evenly among several immunoSEQ plates. Produced via immunoSEQ multiplex PCR; TCRdb's table is partial and in-frame only. This sample yields about 730,000 clones, of which over 60% are seen a single time; around 1.8% belongs to the top ten. The donor cohort consisted entirely of Caucasian adults residing in Nashville, Tennessee. A CD45RA-negative memory subset and a CD45RA+ naive subset were separated from the CD4+ cells.

The source is a woman in her twenties or thirties in good health. Sequenced input: memory CD4+ T cells sorted from blood. As to subset: CD45RA-negative fraction. The rearrangement uses TRBV28 and TRBJ1-2, with D tentatively TRBD1 (5 bases). The CDR3 reads CASSPRSGGSGYTF. DNA for the CDR3: TGTGCCAGCAGTCCCCGTTCGGGGGGGTCTGGCTACACCTTC.